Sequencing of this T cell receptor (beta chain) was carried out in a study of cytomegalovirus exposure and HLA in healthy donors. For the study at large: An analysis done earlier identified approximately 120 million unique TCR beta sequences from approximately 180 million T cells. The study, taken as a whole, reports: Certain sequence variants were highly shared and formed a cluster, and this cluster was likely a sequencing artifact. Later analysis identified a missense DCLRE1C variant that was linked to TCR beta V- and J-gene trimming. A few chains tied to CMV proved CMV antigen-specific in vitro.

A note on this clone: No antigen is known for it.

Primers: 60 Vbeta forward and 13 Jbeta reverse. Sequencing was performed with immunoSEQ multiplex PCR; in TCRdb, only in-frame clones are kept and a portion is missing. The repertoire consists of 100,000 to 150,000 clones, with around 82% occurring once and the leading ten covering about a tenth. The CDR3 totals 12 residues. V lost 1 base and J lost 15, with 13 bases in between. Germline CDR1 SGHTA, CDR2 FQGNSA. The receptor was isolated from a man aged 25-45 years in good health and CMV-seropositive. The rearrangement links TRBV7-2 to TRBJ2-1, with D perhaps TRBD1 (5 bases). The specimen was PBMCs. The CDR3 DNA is TGTGCCAGCAGCTTAGGGGGCCGGAATCCGTTCTTC. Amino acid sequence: CASSLGGRNPFF.